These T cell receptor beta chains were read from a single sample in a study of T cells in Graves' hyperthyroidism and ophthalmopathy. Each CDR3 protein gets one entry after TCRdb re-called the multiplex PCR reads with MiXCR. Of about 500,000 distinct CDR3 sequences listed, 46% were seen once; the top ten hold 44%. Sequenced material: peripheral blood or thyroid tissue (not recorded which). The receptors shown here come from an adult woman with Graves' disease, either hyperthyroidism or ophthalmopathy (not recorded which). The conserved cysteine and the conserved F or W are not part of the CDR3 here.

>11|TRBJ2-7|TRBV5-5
ASRGGNLREQY
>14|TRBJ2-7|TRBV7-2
ASSLAGRQGFDEQY
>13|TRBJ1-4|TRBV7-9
ASSLAGGDNEKLF
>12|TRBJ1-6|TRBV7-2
ASSRAVTGAPLH
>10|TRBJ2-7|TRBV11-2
ASSPQGEEQY
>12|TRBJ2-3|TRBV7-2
ASSSGRGADTQY
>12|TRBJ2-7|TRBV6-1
ASSEVGWTYEQY
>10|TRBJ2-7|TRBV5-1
ASSPTGGEEY
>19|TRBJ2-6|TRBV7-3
ASSLTGPWDEQYSGANVLT
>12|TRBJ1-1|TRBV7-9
ASSSDGANTEAF
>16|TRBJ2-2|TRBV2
ASSERVGGTSNTGELF
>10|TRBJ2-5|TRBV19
ASSNSEETQY
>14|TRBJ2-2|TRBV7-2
ASSSTWGPNTGELF
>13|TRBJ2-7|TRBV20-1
SARGGTRSSYEQY
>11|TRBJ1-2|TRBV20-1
SARDWQDDGYT
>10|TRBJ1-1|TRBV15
ATSSGQGEAF
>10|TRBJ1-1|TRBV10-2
ASSVTVRRAF
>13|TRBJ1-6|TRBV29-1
SEGKGQEPNSPLH
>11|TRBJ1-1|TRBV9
ASSVARDTEAF
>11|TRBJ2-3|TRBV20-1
SARDHGKSFQY
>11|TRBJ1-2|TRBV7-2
ASSPDVFYGYT
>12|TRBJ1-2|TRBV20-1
SASRAGGDYGYT
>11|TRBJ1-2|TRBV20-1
SAPVSGDDGYT
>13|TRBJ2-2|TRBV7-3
ASASGLAGAGELF
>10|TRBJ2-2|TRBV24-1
ATSTFTGELF
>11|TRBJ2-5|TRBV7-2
ASRNSPEETQY
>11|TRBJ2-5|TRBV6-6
ASSYLGSETQY
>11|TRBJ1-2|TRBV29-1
SVEDGQLYGYT
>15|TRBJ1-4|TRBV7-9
ASSRHRDSATNEKLF
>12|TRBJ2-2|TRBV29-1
SVLGLLGAGELF
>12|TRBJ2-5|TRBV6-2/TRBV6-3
ASSYRQGQETQY
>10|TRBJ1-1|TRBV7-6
ASSPQGREAF
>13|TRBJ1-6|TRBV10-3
AISEVVTGVSPLH
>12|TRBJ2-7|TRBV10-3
AISEFGGTYEQY
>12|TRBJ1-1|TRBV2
ASSDVPPNTEAF
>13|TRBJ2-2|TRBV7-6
ASSPTGANTGELF
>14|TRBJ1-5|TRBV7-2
ASSFSGQGGGQPQH
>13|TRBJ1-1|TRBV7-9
ASTHREDKYTEAF
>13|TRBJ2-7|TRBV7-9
ASSYAGTSAYEQY